This section outlines one T cell receptor (beta chain) sequence together with its context. No antigen is known for it. CDR1 is SGHTA and CDR2 is FQGNSA in the germline V gene. V was clipped by 0 bases and J by 5 bases; unmatched bases: 4. The CDR3 covers 16 residues. The data are from a study of identifying expanded T cells in peripheral blood. Overall study results and limits: Clone count variance between roughly 2-week samples rose with total template count.

Measured with immunoSEQ multiplex PCR; TCRdb has only the in-frame clones, and not every one. The data contain approximately 86,000 clones, approximately 84% of them seen just once; the ten biggest clones take up roughly 4%. This receptor was obtained from a person aged 18 to 69 in good health. Sequencing input: blood. This chain connects TRBV7-2 to TRBJ2-5; 12 bases map to TRBD2. The CDR3 DNA sequence: TGTGCCAGCAGCTTAGCTAGGACTAGCGGGGATGAGACCCAGTACTTC. Its protein is CASSLARTSGDETQYF.